This T cell receptor (beta chain) was sequenced in a study of metastatic and nonmetastatic thyroid tumors. Whole-study results and caveats: Compared with benign nodules, malignant thyroid tumors were reported to have significantly higher TCR beta diversity in both blood and tumor.

MiXCR reprocessed the PCR reads for TCRdb. The table lists roughly 30,000 clones, 3.5% to 4.5% of them singletons. This clone has at least ten counts. Its target is not known. The CDR3 extends over 14 amino acids. V was shortened by 3 bases and J by 3 bases, with 11 bases between the two germline ends. Nobody among the patients had been given any treatment before thyroid surgery. The rearrangement uses TRBV12-3 or TRBV12-4 and TRBJ1-1; maybe TRBD1 (6 bases). The receptor was isolated from a male donor with papillary thyroid cancer or a benign thyroid nodule (not recorded which). Some clones in this sample may be carry-over from other donors' samples. The sequencing input was blood. The CDR3 loop is CASSFYRAHTEAFF. The CDR3 region has the DNA TGTGCCAGCAGTTTCTACAGGGCGCACACTGAAGCTTTCTTT.